This entry lists 23 T cell receptor beta chains sequenced from one sample in a study of blood T cell repertoires in COVID-19. The protocol was immunoSEQ multiplex PCR, while the TCRdb copy is restricted to in-frame clones and leaves out a portion. The sample includes fewer than 65,000 clones, approximately 92% of them seen just once. Sequenced sample: peripheral blood. The receptor set was obtained from a woman aged 60-70 years with COVID-19, enrolled during active disease.

This chain connects TRBV7-2 to TRBJ2-1; 9 nucleotides match TRBD2. Trimming took 5 bases from V and 0 from J; bases not matched to a gene: 8. The germline V gene encodes CDR1 SGHTA and CDR2 FQGNSA. CDR3 length: 17 amino acids. The DNA for the CDR3 is TGTGCCAGCAGCACCCGCGGGAGGGTTGACTCCTACAATGAGCAGTTCTTC. It codes for CASSTRGRVDSYNEQFF.

In DNA, the CDR3 is TGTGCCAGCAGCGTAGAGCTGCGGCAGGGGCCTCTCGGGGGAAACACCATATATTTT. Amino acid sequence: CASSVELRQGPLGGNTIYF. The V and J genes are TRBV9 and TRBJ1-3; weak D call: TRBD1 (6 bases). CDR1 is SGDLS, CDR2 YYNGEE, per germline. The CDR3 is 19 amino acids. V dropped 0 bases and J dropped 4 bases, with 23 bases sitting between them.

The chain uses TRBV6-2 or TRBV6-3 and TRBJ2-7; 7 bases are a match to TRBD2. Germline CDR1 is MNHEY and CDR2 is SVGEGT. The CDR3 runs 13 residues. The junction had 6 bases not matched to a gene; V was cut back by 8 bases and J by 2 bases. CDR3 sequence: CASCRSGTYEQYF. For the CDR3, the DNA is TGTGCCAGCTGCCGGAGCGGGACCTACGAGCAGTACTTC.

This clone came up once. The genes are TRBV5-1 and TRBJ1-4; D gene unclear. The CDR3 consists of 14 residues. Looked up from germline, CDR1 is SGHRS and CDR2 is YFSETQ. The ends were cut back, 1 base at V and 4 bases at J, with 8 bases in the middle. In DNA form, the CDR3 reads TGCGCCAGCAGCTTGTTCGGGGTTAATGAAAAACTGTTTTTT. Translation gives CASSLFGVNEKLFF.

V gene TRBV18 combines with J gene TRBJ1-1, with D maybe TRBD1 (6 bases). This CDR3 contains 12 residues. Germline CDR1 and CDR2: KGHSH and LQKENI. V shed 4 bases and J shed 7 bases, with 10 bases lying between them. In DNA, the CDR3 is TGTGCCAGCTCACTTAGGGACATTGAAGCTTTCTTT. Translation gives CASSLRDIEAFF.

This chain uses TRBV7-3 with TRBJ2-5, with 14 bases identical to TRBD2. CDR3 length equals 17 residues. Germline lookup yields CDR1 SGHTA and CDR2 FQGTGA. The V and J ends lost 1 base and 4 bases, in that order; junction bases with no gene match: 5. CDR3: CASSLRGLAGVGETQYF. The CDR3 DNA follows: TGTGCCAGCAGCTTAAGGGGACTAGCGGGAGTGGGAGAGACCCAGTACTTC.

V gene TRBV5-6 combines with J gene TRBJ1-2; D not certain. Trimming removed 3 bases from V and 8 bases from J, with 17 bases in between. CDR1 and CDR2 from the germline V gene are SGHDT and YYEEEE. This CDR3 comprises 14 residues. The DNA of the CDR3 is TGTGCCAGCAGCTCCCCCAGTGCCGAATTCGGCTACACCTTC. This gives the protein CASSSPSAEFGYTF.

This chain links TRBV18 with TRBJ2-2; 12 bases line up with TRBD2. V lost 6 bases and J lost 6; bases outside the gene matches: 8. Per the germline V gene, CDR1 is KGHSH and CDR2 is LQKENI. This CDR3 is built from 16 residues. CDR3 coding DNA: TGTGCCAGCTCCGTCGCCAGACTAGCGGGAGCCGGGGAGCTGTTTTTT. Amino acid sequence: CASSVARLAGAGELFF.

The chain has TRBV11-2 and TRBJ1-3, with TRBD1 matching over 11 bases. Looked up from germline, CDR1 is SGHAT and CDR2 is FQNNGV. The CDR3 contains 15 residues. V shed 4 bases and J 3 bases; nucleotides not matched to a gene: 2. This CDR3 reads CASSSDRGLGNTIYF. In DNA form, the CDR3 reads TGTGCCAGCAGCTCGGACAGGGGGCTTGGAAACACCATATATTTT.

J is TRBJ2-2 and V is TRBV27; TRBD2 aligns across 7 bases. Unmatched junction bases numbered 10, after V lost 3 bases and J lost 6 bases. The CDR3 spans 16 residues. The germline V gene encodes CDR1 MNHEY and CDR2 SMNVEV (reference sequence). Written as DNA, the CDR3 is TGTGCCAGCAGTTTGTTAAGACCCGGGGGGTCCGGGGAGCTGTTTTTT. Its translation: CASSLLRPGGSGELFF.

The V and J genes are TRBV24-1 and TRBJ2-1; 8 bases align to TRBD1. The J segment lost 7 bases and the V segment lost 4 bases, leaving 8 bases of the junction unmatched. Per the germline V gene, CDR1 is KGHDR and CDR2 is SFDVKD. The length of the CDR3 is 15 residues. The CDR3 region is CATSDQDRGRNEQFF. As DNA, the CDR3 is TGTGCCACCAGTGACCAAGACAGGGGTAGGAATGAGCAGTTCTTC.

J is TRBJ2-7 and V is TRBV24-1; D is ambiguous. The CDR3 extends over 13 amino acids. The germline V gene has CDR1 KGHDR and CDR2 SFDVKD. Trimming left V 0 bases short and J 5 bases short, with 7 bases between. The CDR3 loop is CATSDLHSHEQYF. CDR3 nucleotide sequence: TGTGCCACCAGTGATTTGCATTCCCACGAGCAGTACTTC.

The chain combines TRBV10-1 with TRBJ2-5; D call uncertain. Germline lookup yields CDR1 WNHNN and CDR2 SYGVQD (reference sequence). Deletions cut 0 bases from V and 5 bases from J, with 10 bases between. This CDR3 is 14 amino acids long. The CDR3 sequence is CASSESVSVETQYF. In DNA, the CDR3 is TGCGCCAGCAGTGAGTCTGTGTCTGTTGAGACCCAGTACTTC.

This chain connects TRBV10-3 to TRBJ1-1; TRBD1 agrees at 8 bases. With 6 bases clipped from V and 8 bases from J, the junction kept 2 bases outside the gene matches. CDR3 length: 11 amino acids. CDR1 and CDR2 from the germline V gene are ENHRY and SYGVKD. CDR3 amino acids: CAIRRTGEAFF. The CDR3 DNA reads TGTGCCATCAGAAGGACAGGGGAAGCTTTCTTT.

This chain links TRBV7-2 with TRBJ1-5, with D possibly TRBD1 on 6 matching bases. The germline gives CDR1 SGHTA, CDR2 FQGNSA. V gave up 4 bases and J gave up 7 bases, with 14 bases separating them. This CDR3 region has 14 residues. DNA for the CDR3: TGTGCCAGCAGCTCAAACAGGGTTGGGCAGCCCCAGCATTTT. This codes for CASSSNRVGQPQHF.

This clone was detected only once. The chain couples TRBV5-1 to TRBJ2-7; tentatively, D is TRBD2 (5 bases). The germline gives CDR1 SGHRS, CDR2 YFSETQ. V lost 0 bases and J 3 bases, leaving 13 bases between the germline ends. The CDR3 totals 15 residues. This chain's CDR3 is CASSLADYRGYEQYF. The CDR3 DNA reads as TGCGCCAGCAGCTTGGCAGACTACCGAGGCTACGAGCAGTACTTC.

This clone was counted once. J is TRBJ1-3 and V is TRBV4-1; D perhaps matches TRBD1 (5 bases). V was shortened by 3 bases and J by 0 bases, with 18 bases between the two germline ends. From germline, CDR1 is MGHRA and CDR2 YSYEKL. This CDR3 is 18 amino acids long. This CDR3 is CASSHSGGGTHSGNTIYF. As DNA, the CDR3 is TGCGCCAGCAGCCACAGTGGGGGAGGCACCCACTCTGGAAACACCATATATTTT.

The J gene is TRBJ2-3, the V gene TRBV6-5; maybe TRBD1 (5 bases). The germline V gene has CDR1 MNHEY and CDR2 SVGAGI. The CDR3 loop spans 14 amino acids. The ends were cut back, 8 bases at V and 8 bases at J, with 20 bases in the middle. The DNA for the CDR3 is TGTGCCAGCCTGTACAGGATCGGTAGTGGTACGCAGTATTTT. Translating gives CASLYRIGSGTQYF.

The chain has TRBV5-1 and TRBJ2-7; possible D gene TRBD1, 6 bases. Trimming left V 3 bases short and J 2 bases short, with 9 bases between. CDR3 length: 13 residues. Looked up from germline, CDR1 is SGHRS and CDR2 is YFSETQ. The DNA of the CDR3 is TGCGCCAGCAGCTACCGGGACACCTACGAGCAGTACTTC. Residues: CASSYRDTYEQYF.

The chain carries TRBV7-3 and TRBJ2-3; D is ambiguous. CDR1 is SGHTA, CDR2 FQGTGA, per germline. The V end lost 4 bases, the J end lost 1 base, and 6 bases lay between the germline ends. CDR3 length equals 13 residues. CDR3 in DNA: TGTGCCAGCAGCTACCCGGGCACAGATACGCAGTATTTT. Its protein is CASSYPGTDTQYF.

The genes are TRBV7-9 and TRBJ1-5, with 7 positions matching TRBD1. The CDR3 extends over 12 amino acids. Germline CDR1 reads SEHNR; CDR2 reads FQNEAQ (reference sequence). Trimming took 5 bases from V and 7 from J; bases not matched to a gene: 2. This chain's CDR3 is CASSQDRQPQHF. The CDR3 coding sequence is TGTGCCAGCAGCCAGGACAGGCAGCCCCAGCATTTT.

The chain combines TRBV4-3 with TRBJ1-6; possible D gene TRBD1, 5 bases. The V and J ends lost 0 bases and 4 bases respectively, with 10 bases between them. This CDR3 spans 16 amino acids. The germline V gene encodes CDR1 LGHNA and CDR2 YSLEER. The CDR3 DNA reads as TGCGCCAGCAGCCAAGAGACAGTTAATTATAATTCACCCCTCCACTTT. It translates to CASSQETVNYNSPLHF.

J is TRBJ1-1 and V is TRBV10-3; 10 nucleotides agree with TRBD1. The junction had 15 bases not matched to a gene; V was cut back by 6 bases and J by 2 bases. Germline CDR1 and CDR2: ENHRY and SYGVKD. CDR3 size: 18 residues. The CDR3 nucleotides are TGTGCCATCAGGGGATCCCCTGGACAGGGGGGGACCAACACTGAAGCTTTCTTT. Its protein product is CAIRGSPGQGGTNTEAFF.